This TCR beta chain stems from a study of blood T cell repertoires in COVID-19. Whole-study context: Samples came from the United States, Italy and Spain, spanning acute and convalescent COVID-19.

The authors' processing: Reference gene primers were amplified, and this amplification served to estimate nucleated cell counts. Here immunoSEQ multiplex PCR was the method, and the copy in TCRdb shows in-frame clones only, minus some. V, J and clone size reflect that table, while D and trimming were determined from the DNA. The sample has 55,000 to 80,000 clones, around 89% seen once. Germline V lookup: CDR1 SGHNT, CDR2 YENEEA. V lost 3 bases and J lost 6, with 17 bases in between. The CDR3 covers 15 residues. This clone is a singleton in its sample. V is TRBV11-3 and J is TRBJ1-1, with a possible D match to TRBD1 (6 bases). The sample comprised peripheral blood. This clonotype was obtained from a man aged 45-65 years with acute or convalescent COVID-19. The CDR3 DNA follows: TGTGCCAGCAGCTTCCATGTGGGGGCCACGTCTGAAGCTTTCTTT. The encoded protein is CASSFHVGATSEAFF.